Shown below are 20 T cell receptor beta chains from a single sample sequenced in a study of shared clonotypes between healthy human individuals. Sequencing was performed with immunoSEQ multiplex PCR; in TCRdb, only in-frame clones are kept and a portion is missing. Among 2 million to 3 million clones listed, over 85% were seen once. Specimen: naive CD4+ T cells from PBMCs. Subset in this sample: CD45RA+ positively selected. The receptor set was obtained from a young man in good health. Some clones in this sample may be carry-over from other donors' samples.

The chain employs TRBV5-1 and TRBJ1-1; D gene ambiguous. V was shortened by 0 bases and J by 0 bases, with 9 bases between the two germline ends. The germline V gene encodes CDR1 SGHRS and CDR2 YFSETQ. This CDR3 has 15 residues. CDR3 in amino acids: CASSLAGILNTEAFF. The CDR3 DNA follows: TGCGCCAGCAGCTTGGCCGGGATCCTGAACACTGAAGCTTTCTTT.

CDR3 protein: CASGSGRPSYEQYF. Here the CDR3 DNA reads TGTGCCAGCGGTAGCGGGAGGCCCTCCTACGAGCAGTACTTC. The V call is TRBV14, the J call TRBJ2-7; 10 positions match TRBD2. V shed 8 bases and J 0 bases; nucleotides not matched to a gene: 4. CDR3 length: 14 residues. The germline V gene encodes CDR1 SGHDN and CDR2 FVKESK.

This sequence joins TRBV27 and TRBJ2-7; no clear D. V lost 5 bases and J 8 bases, leaving 13 bases between the germline ends. This CDR3 is built from 12 residues. The germline V gene has CDR1 MNHEY and CDR2 SMNVEV (reference sequence). The CDR3 protein is CASSPKSRKQYF. The CDR3 DNA sequence: TGTGCCAGCAGTCCGAAATCCAGGAAGCAGTACTTC.

The rearrangement links TRBV6-1 to TRBJ2-3; unclear D gene. The CDR3 loop spans 14 amino acids. The V end was cut by 1 base, the J end by 10 bases, with 15 bases between. From germline, CDR1 is MNHNS and CDR2 SASEGT. CDR3 loop: CASSEDVAVGAQYF. The CDR3 nucleotides are TGTGCCAGCAGTGAAGATGTCGCAGTAGGTGCGCAGTATTTT.

The chain joins TRBV14 to TRBJ2-2, with TRBD2 matching 12 bases. The germline gives CDR1 SGHDN, CDR2 FVKESK. J was trimmed by 10 bases and V by 2 bases; bases with no gene match: 11. The CDR3 has 17 residues. The CDR3 coding sequence is TGTGCCAGCAGCCAACGGCGACTAGCGGGAGTAGGCGAGGAGCTGTTTTTT. As protein: CASSQRRLAGVGEELFF.

The rearrangement joins TRBV4-1 to TRBJ2-7, with unresolved D. The germline V and J ends were trimmed by 1 base and 4 bases, with 14 bases remaining between them. Germline V CDR1 and CDR2: MGHRA, YSYEKL. The CDR3 has 15 residues. CDR3 DNA: TGCGCCAGCAGCCAAGTACCGTTGTTGAGGTACGAGCAGTACTTC. Protein product: CASSQVPLLRYEQYF.

V and J are TRBV6-6 and TRBJ2-1, with 8 bases identical to TRBD2. This CDR3 contains 15 residues. V was clipped by 8 bases and J by 9 bases; unmatched bases: 15. Germline assignment: CDR1 MNHNY and CDR2 SVGAGI (reference sequence). The CDR3 loop is CASSRGQRERGEQFF. CDR3 DNA: TGTGCCAGCTCTCGTGGGCAGCGGGAGCGAGGTGAGCAGTTCTTC.

The V and J genes are TRBV4-1 and TRBJ2-3, with D uncertain. Germline CDR1 reads MGHRA; CDR2 reads YSYEKL. V was clipped by 7 bases and J by 2 bases, with 13 bases between them. The CDR3 consists of 14 residues. This CDR3 is CASTPDLFTDTQYF. The CDR3 DNA follows: TGCGCCAGCACGCCGGACCTTTTCACAGATACGCAGTATTTT.

The chain employs TRBV2 and TRBJ2-1; D not certain. CDR3 length: 16 residues. The germline CDR1 and CDR2 sequences are SNHLY and FYNNEI. The V and J ends lost 0 bases and 3 bases respectively, with 12 bases between them. The CDR3 protein is CASSEAVAPSYNEQFF. The CDR3 coding sequence is TGTGCCAGCAGTGAAGCAGTCGCGCCGAGCTACAATGAGCAGTTCTTC.

Note on this clone: Other DNA sequences in the same sample also yield this CDR3. CDR3 DNA sequence: TGTGCCAGCAGCCGACAGGGGGGTGGTGGCTACACCTTC. The encoded protein is CASSRQGGGGYTF. This rearrangement joins TRBV7-3 to TRBJ1-2; TRBD1 aligns across 9 bases. Germline CDR1 SGHTA, CDR2 FQGTGA. The CDR3 length is 13 residues. With 5 bases clipped from V and 7 bases from J, the junction kept 5 bases outside the gene matches.

The chain couples TRBV4-1 to TRBJ2-3; D is undetermined. The CDR3 loop spans 15 amino acids. Germline V gives CDR1 MGHRA, CDR2 YSYEKL. With 4 bases removed from V and 5 bases from J, the gap between germline ends came to 16 bases. This CDR3 is CASSPPSGVRDTQYF. As DNA, the CDR3 is TGCGCCAGCAGCCCCCCTAGTGGGGTGAGAGATACGCAGTATTTT.

This chain joins TRBV9 and TRBJ2-3; D uncertain. The V and J ends lost 0 bases and 2 bases respectively, with 13 bases between them. CDR1 SGDLS and CDR2 YYNGEE come from the germline V gene. The CDR3 totals 16 residues. CDR3 in amino acids: CASSVGKLLITDTQYF. In nucleotides, the CDR3 is TGTGCCAGCAGCGTAGGAAAGCTACTTATCACAGATACGCAGTATTTT.

The chain has TRBV28 and TRBJ1-1; D gene uncertain. V lost 4 bases, J lost 4 bases, and 16 bases lay in between. The CDR3 extends over 15 amino acids. CDR1 MDHEN and CDR2 SYDVKM come from the germline V gene. The CDR3 spells CASSWISRGGTEAFF. Here the CDR3 DNA reads TGTGCCAGCAGTTGGATATCCCGAGGAGGCACTGAAGCTTTCTTT.

J is TRBJ1-1 and V is TRBV2; D ambiguous. The germline V gene encodes CDR1 SNHLY and CDR2 FYNNEI. V lost 9 bases and J lost 4, with 18 bases in between. This CDR3 has 14 residues. This CDR3 reads CASTTLSRGTEAFF. The CDR3 nucleotides are TGTGCCAGTACCACATTGTCTCGGGGCACTGAAGCTTTCTTT.

This clone was recorded only once. The gene calls are TRBV7-8 and TRBJ1-5; D is possibly TRBD1 (6 bases). The V and J ends lost 4 bases and 0 bases respectively, with 19 bases between them. The CDR3 runs 18 residues. Germline V gives CDR1 SGHVS, CDR2 FQNEAQ. CDR3 coding DNA: TGTGCCAGCAGCTCATCCCGGGGGGGGGCTTATAGCAATCAGCCCCAGCATTTT. Translating gives CASSSSRGGAYSNQPQHF.

The chain couples TRBV7-8 to TRBJ1-6; possible D gene TRBD1, 6 bases. CDR3 length: 16 amino acids. The V gene lost 5 bases and the J gene lost 0 bases, with 11 bases spanning the gap. In germline, CDR1 is SGHVS, CDR2 FQNEAQ. CDR3 DNA: TGTGCCAGCAGCAAAAGGGGGAGCTCCTATAATTCACCCCTCCACTTT. Its protein product is CASSKRGSSYNSPLHF. Supplemented by reference TRBV7-8 and TRBJ1-6, the full variable domain reads GAGVSQSPRYKVAKRGQDVALRCDPISGHVSLFWYQQALGQGPEFLTYFQNEAQLDKSGLPSDRFFAERPEGSVSTLKIQRTQQEDSAVYLCASSKRGSSYNSPLHFGNGTRLTVT.

The chain couples TRBV5-1 to TRBJ2-3; no firm D call. V lost 3 bases and J lost 0, with 14 bases in between. Germline CDR1 and CDR2: SGHRS and YFSETQ. This CDR3 has 16 residues. The DNA for the CDR3 is TGCGCCAGCAGCTCGACCCTTGGCGTAAGCACAGATACGCAGTATTTT. Its protein product is CASSSTLGVSTDTQYF.

The gene calls are TRBV6-5 and TRBJ2-5, with D perhaps given as TRBD1 or TRBD2 (5 bases each). The J call may be wrong; the DNA end is better matched by TRBJ2-7. This CDR3 contains 14 residues. Germline-derived CDR1 and CDR2 are MNHEY and SVGAGI. The CDR3 reads CATAGAGSGYEQYF. CDR3 DNA: TGTGCCACCGCTGGGGCGGGTTCAGGCTACGAGCAGTACTTC.

The chain carries TRBV28 and TRBJ1-2, with a tentative D call TRBD1 (5 bases). The CDR3 has 14 amino acids. Trimming cost V 6 bases and J 9 bases, with 20 bases left between them. Germline assignment: CDR1 MDHEN and CDR2 SYDVKM. CDR3 protein: CASRRGEGGMSYTF. The CDR3 bases are TGTGCCAGCAGGAGGGGTGAGGGAGGAATGAGCTACACCTTC.

This rearrangement joins TRBV19 to TRBJ1-1; 8 nucleotides match TRBD1. The J segment lost 4 bases and the V segment lost 5 bases, leaving 6 bases of the junction unmatched. The CDR3 sequence is 14 residues long. Germline V gives CDR1 LNHDA, CDR2 SQIVND (reference sequence). CDR3 nucleotides: TGTGCCAGTAGTCCGCAGGGGGCGAGCACTGAAGCTTTCTTT. Protein product: CASSPQGASTEAFF.